The TCR beta chain described here comes from a study of OX40 agonist ivuxolimab in advanced cancers. This clone showed up just a few times. Some clones are missing from TCRdb's copy, which holds only in-frame ones; the method was immunoSEQ multiplex PCR. The sample lists fewer than 90,000 clones, 80% to 90% seen once, with less than 0.2% in the top ten. The germline gives CDR1 SGHTA, CDR2 FQGNSA. V was clipped by 1 base and J by 7 bases, with 16 bases between them. CDR3 length equals 15 residues. The TCR was taken from an adult with an advanced solid tumor such as melanoma, head and neck, liver or kidney cancer. The source material was CD4+ or CD8+ T cells sorted from blood, sampled in a trial of the OX40 agonist ivuxolimab. The J gene is TRBJ2-5, the V gene TRBV7-2; the D gene is possibly TRBD2 (6 bases). The chain's CDR3 is CASSLEGRMFGTQYF. CDR3 sequence (DNA): TGTGCCAGCAGCTTAGAGGGGAGGATGTTTGGGACCCAGTACTTC.